This T cell receptor (beta chain) stems from a study of control samples from healthy donors and cancer patients. Repertoires were generated with immunoSEQ multiplex PCR, while TCRdb's copy carries only in-frame clones and drops some. The data hold more than 95,000 clones, with about 93% observed a single time. The CDR3 sequence is 13 residues long. J gave up 2 bases and V 6 bases, and 0 bases lay outside the gene matches. The germline V gene has CDR1 SGHTA and CDR2 FQGNSA. This TCR was recovered from a man aged 25 to 45 in good health. The J gene is TRBJ1-3, the V gene TRBV7-2, with 8 nucleotides matching TRBD1. Sequenced: blood. The CDR3 loop reads CASRDRAGNTIYF. In DNA, the CDR3 is TGTGCCAGCAGGGACAGGGCTGGAAACACCATATATTTT.